The clone carrying this T cell receptor (beta chain) has only one observation. Its specificity is unknown. Other nucleotide sequences from this sample produce the same CDR3. This CDR3 contains 14 residues. Trimming cost V 5 bases and J 9 bases; bases outside gene matches: 9. Germline CDR1 is ENHRY and CDR2 is SYGVKD. The data belong to a study of cytomegalovirus exposure and HLA in healthy donors. Findings of the study overall: Using the classifier, cytomegalovirus status was reportedly diagnosed with high specificity and sensitivity.

A multiplex PCR was run with 60 Vbeta primers and 13 Jbeta primers. Some clones are missing from TCRdb's copy, which holds only in-frame ones; the method was immunoSEQ multiplex PCR. The profile shows some 120,000 clones, 75% to 80% of them singletons. Sequencing used PBMCs. The origin of this receptor is a woman aged 40-49 years in good health and CMV-seronegative. This rearrangement joins TRBV10-3 to TRBJ2-1; 8 bases line up with TRBD1. CDR3 bases: TGTGCCATCAGTAGCCAGGGGGCGCCGGGTGAGCAGTTCTTC. This codes for CAISSQGAPGEQFF.